What follows describes a single T cell receptor beta chain. Its matching antigen is unknown. The data belong to a study of T cell repertoires in cytomegalovirus infection. The wider study: Epitope selection comprised recently identified HLA-C-restricted CMV epitopes and well-studied HLA-B-restricted CMV epitopes. In public TCR beta signatures, there were indications of both CMV infection and matching HLA type. The study's findings and limits: Pooled public TCR beta family frequency picked out CMV carriers with the relevant HLA. The ex vivo response was dominated by HLA-C-restricted CMV-specific TCR beta clonotypes.

TCRdb reprocessed the reads via MiXCR and lists one record per CDR3 protein. The table has approximately 910,000 distinct CDR3 sequences, roughly a third seen once; the top ten hold 10% to 15%. Germline V gene sequence: CDR1 DFQATT, CDR2 SNEGSKA (reference sequence). This CDR3 is built from 14 residues. Between the trimmed V and J ends, which lost 6 bases and 0 bases, there was a span of 12 bases. This material consisted of cultured CD8+ T cells from PBMCs, taken from culture after CMV antigen stimulation. The genes are TRBV20-1 and TRBJ1-5; D may be TRBD1 (5 bases). This TCR was recovered from a human donor in good health (CMV status not recorded). Some clones in this sample may be carry-over from other donors' samples. The CDR3 region is CSARDVYSNQPQHF. DNA of the CDR3: TGCAGTGCGCGGGACGTTTATAGCAATCAGCCCCAGCATTTT.